This T cell receptor beta chain was identified in a study of blood T cell repertoires in COVID-19. Looking at the study overall: The study drew acute and convalescent COVID-19 samples from the United States, Italy and Spain.

The assay was immunoSEQ multiplex PCR, and TCRdb's table has in-frame clones only and misses some. The profile covers approximately 400,000 clones, with roughly 90% appearing a single time and 1% to 1.5% taken by the ten largest. V lost 4 bases, J lost 6 bases, and 19 bases lay in between. Germline V lookup: CDR1 GTSNPN, CDR2 SVGIG (reference sequence). There are 14 residues in the CDR3. This sequence was found in a man aged 40-49 years with acute or convalescent COVID-19. The rearrangement links TRBV30 to TRBJ2-7; perhaps TRBD1 as D (7 bases). The sequenced sample consisted of peripheral blood. CDR3 coding DNA: TGTGCCTGGACATTAGGGGCAGGGGGAGGCGAGCAGTACTTC. Amino acid sequence: CAWTLGAGGGEQYF. Looking up the rest from reference TRBV30 and TRBJ2-7 gives the full variable domain: SQTIHQWPATLVQPVGSPLSLECTVEGTSNPNLYWYRQAAGRGLQLLFYSVGIGQISSEVPQNLSASRPQDRQFILSSKKLLLSDSGFYLCAWTLGAGGGEQYFGPGTRLTVT.